This T cell receptor (beta chain) stems from a study of identical twins. The study's findings and limits: While abundant cord blood beta clonotypes carried fewer insertions, memory repertoires showed no such pattern.

This clonotype appeared many times. Its antigen is undetermined. MiXCR, run by TCRdb on the 5' RACE reads, gives a single entry per CDR3 protein. The sample records about 220,000 distinct CDR3 sequences, approximately 8.3% being singletons. The sample also formed part of further work on yellow fever vaccine responses in identical twins.

This clonotype was sampled from a woman under 30 in good health. Sequencing used memory (CD45RO+) T cells sorted from blood.

DNA of the CDR3: TGCAGTGCTAGACAATGGCAGGGGGCGGGAAGTGGCTACAATGAGCAGTTCTTC. Protein product: CSARQWQGAGSGYNEQFF. The V gene is TRBV20-1, the J gene TRBJ2-1; 8 nucleotides agree with TRBD1. Germline V gene data show CDR1 as DFQATT and CDR2 as SNEGSKA (reference sequence). J was trimmed by 3 bases and V by 2 bases; bases with no gene match: 15. This CDR3 spans 18 amino acids.